A single sample gave rise to the 12 T cell receptor beta chains below, sequenced in a study of T-cell reconstitution after alpha-beta-depleted transplantation in children. A library of TCRbeta sequences, prepared with unique molecular identifiers, was generated. TCRdb ran MiXCR on the PCR reads and lists one entry per CDR3 protein. The sample contains about 980,000 distinct CDR3 sequences, about 29% of which appear only once. Here the sequenced sample was PBMCs, mostly from graft donor cells, taken 360 days after TCRalphabeta/CD19-depleted stem cell transplant. These receptors originate from a boy less than two years old who had a stem cell transplant for SCID, so the T cells may come from the graft donor.

The chain carries TRBV28 and TRBJ2-7; 7 bases line up with TRBD1. Per the germline V gene, CDR1 is MDHEN and CDR2 is SYDVKM. CDR3 length: 13 amino acids. The V segment lost 10 bases and the J segment 2 bases; nucleotides outside the gene matches: 8. The CDR3 spells CATIGTAAYEQYF. CDR3 DNA: TGTGCCACCATCGGGACAGCTGCCTACGAGCAGTACTTC.

This clonotype was detected a few times. This chain uses TRBV20-1 with TRBJ2-1; 10 nucleotides line up with TRBD2. The CDR3 length is 12 residues. Germline V gene lookup returns CDR1 DFQATT and CDR2 SNEGSKA (reference sequence). The ends lost 5 bases at V and 10 bases at J; junction bases unmatched: 5. The CDR3 bases are TGCAGTGCTGCGGGACTAGCGCGAGAGCAGTTCTTC. It specifies CSAAGLAREQFF.

The sample holds a few counts of this clonotype. V gene TRBV9 combines with J gene TRBJ2-1; possibly TRBD1 or TRBD2 for D (5 bases each). The length of the CDR3 is 16 residues. Germline V gives CDR1 SGDLS, CDR2 YYNGEE. Trimming removed 0 bases at V and 4 bases at J, with 14 bases between. CDR3 in DNA: TGTGCCAGCAGCGTAGTCTCGGGGCCATCGTACAATGAGCAGTTCTTC. This codes for CASSVVSGPSYNEQFF.

This clonotype was seen a single time. The chain links TRBV6-2 or TRBV6-3 to TRBJ1-1; perhaps TRBD1 as D (5 bases). Trimming stripped 6 bases from V and 1 base from J, with 12 bases between. The CDR3 runs to 14 residues. Looked up from germline, CDR1 is MNHEY and CDR2 is SVGEGT. In nucleotides, the CDR3 is TGTGCCAGCAGGCCGGGACGGCCGAACACTGAAGCTTTCTTT. Its protein product is CASRPGRPNTEAFF.

This clonotype was observed a few times. This chain connects TRBV9 to TRBJ2-5; the D gene is possibly TRBD2 (7 bases). The CDR3 contains 14 residues. V was trimmed by 3 bases and J by 2 bases, leaving 11 bases between them. The germline V gene has CDR1 SGDLS and CDR2 YYNGEE. As DNA, the CDR3 is TGTGCCAGCAGCGGAGGGGGGGAGCAAGAGACCCAGTACTTC. Its protein is CASSGGGEQETQYF.

The chain recombines TRBV5-1 with TRBJ2-3, with no clear D. The CDR3 has 13 residues. CDR1 is SGHRS and CDR2 is YFSETQ in the germline V gene. V was trimmed by 4 bases and J by 9 bases, leaving 15 bases between them. This CDR3 is CASSTVLSWTQYF. Here the CDR3 DNA reads TGCGCCAGCAGCACGGTGTTAAGTTGGACGCAGTATTTT.

The chain employs TRBV20-1 and TRBJ2-5; the D gene is possibly TRBD1 (5 bases). Germline lookup yields CDR1 DFQATT and CDR2 SNEGSKA (reference sequence). Trimming cost V 0 bases and J 0 bases, with 11 bases left between them. The CDR3 loop spans 15 amino acids. Written as DNA, the CDR3 is TGCAGTGCTAGAGATGTCCAGGACAACCAAGAGACCCAGTACTTC. Amino acid sequence: CSARDVQDNQETQYF.

The gene calls are TRBV5-1 and TRBJ2-2; no clear D gene. The CDR3 loop spans 16 amino acids. Trimming removed 0 bases at V and 4 bases at J, with 13 bases between. Germline lookup yields CDR1 SGHRS and CDR2 YFSETQ. CDR3 bases: TGCGCCAGCAGCTTGGCCCTACGGGCAAGCACCGGGGAGCTGTTTTTT. Amino acids: CASSLALRASTGELFF. The variable domain in full, completed from reference TRBV5-1 and TRBJ2-2, reads KAGVTQTPRYLIKTRGQQVTLSCSPISGHRSVSWYQQTPGQGLQFLFEYFSETQRNKGNFPGRFSGRQFSNSRSEMNVSTLELGDSALYLCASSLALRASTGELFFGEGSRLTVL.

This clonotype has more than one count but fewer than ten. The rearrangement uses TRBV20-1 and TRBJ1-5; 12 bases are a match to TRBD1. The CDR3 consists of 14 residues. Per the germline V gene, CDR1 is DFQATT and CDR2 is SNEGSKA (reference sequence). The V gene end was trimmed by 3 bases and the J gene end by 11 bases; junction bases not matched to a gene: 8. The CDR3 protein is CSARGQGATMAQHF. DNA of the CDR3: TGCAGTGCTAGGGGACAGGGGGCGACGATGGCCCAGCATTTT.

The chain couples TRBV6-1 to TRBJ2-5, with a weak D call TRBD1 (5 bases). The CDR3 totals 14 residues. V was pared by 7 bases and J by 1 base, with 13 bases between. Germline V gene lookup returns CDR1 MNHNS and CDR2 SASEGT. CDR3 loop: CASIEGAAQETQYF. The CDR3 DNA is TGTGCCAGCATCGAAGGGGCAGCCCAAGAGACCCAGTACTTC.

This clonotype was observed a handful of times. The genes are TRBV7-9 and TRBJ2-7, with 11 bases lining up with TRBD1. Per the germline V gene, CDR1 is SEHNR and CDR2 is FQNEAQ (reference sequence). CDR3 length: 15 amino acids. J was trimmed by 5 bases and V by 7 bases; bases with no gene match: 10. The CDR3 DNA sequence: TGTGCCAGCACCCTCCTAGGGACAGGGGGTGACGAGCAGTACTTC. It encodes CASTLLGTGGDEQYF.

V is TRBV10-3 and J is TRBJ2-1; D not certain. The CDR3 sequence is 14 residues long. Germline CDR1 ENHRY, CDR2 SYGVKD. V gave up 6 bases and J gave up 8 bases, with 17 bases separating them. DNA of the CDR3: TGTGCCATCAGATCTACGCCACCTGGGGATGAGCAGTTCTTC. Encoded protein: CAIRSTPPGDEQFF.